Below are 5 T cell receptor beta chains sequenced from a single sample in a study of OX40 agonist ivuxolimab in advanced cancers. This table comes from immunoSEQ multiplex PCR, and its TCRdb copy is limited to in-frame clones, with some not included. Here the sample spans 20,000 or so clones, 80% to 90% being singletons. The sample here was CD4+ or CD8+ T cells sorted from blood, taken in a trial of the OX40 agonist ivuxolimab. These receptors were taken from an adult with an advanced solid tumor such as melanoma, head and neck, liver or kidney cancer.

The chain has TRBV7-8 and TRBJ2-1, with TRBD2 matching 9 bases. This CDR3 contains 15 residues. Germline V gene data show CDR1 as SGHVS and CDR2 as FQNEAQ. The V gene end was trimmed by 0 bases and the J gene end by 8 bases; junction bases not matched to a gene: 5. CDR3 coding DNA: TGTGCCAGCAGCTTAGCGCCGGTAGCGGGAGATGAGCAGTTCTTC. Its protein is CASSLAPVAGDEQFF.

The chain links TRBV5-1 to TRBJ1-2; D gene ambiguous. Between the trimmed V and J ends, which lost 7 bases and 4 bases, there was a span of 20 bases. Germline CDR1 reads SGHRS; CDR2 reads YFSETQ. The CDR3 runs 15 residues. CDR3 in DNA: TGCGCCAGCCGTATCGAGGTGGGGTTGAGCTATGGCTACACCTTC. It specifies CASRIEVGLSYGYTF.

The genes are TRBV27 and TRBJ2-5; the D gene is possibly TRBD2 (5 bases). CDR1 MNHEY and CDR2 SMNVEV come from the germline V gene (reference sequence). V lost 5 bases and J 3 bases, leaving 10 bases between the germline ends. CDR3 length: 13 amino acids. The CDR3 DNA reads TGTGCCAGCAGTCTGCTAGCAGAAGAGACCCAGTACTTC. This translates into CASSLLAEETQYF.

The V call is TRBV5-4, the J call TRBJ2-3; D is unresolved. This CDR3 is built from 13 residues. Trimming removed 0 bases from V and 4 bases from J, with 6 bases in between. Germline-derived CDR1 and CDR2 are SGHNT and YYREEE (reference sequence). Here the CDR3 DNA reads TGTGCCAGCAGCTTGGACTCCGCAGATACGCAGTATTTT. Protein: CASSLDSADTQYF. Based on the CDR3 plus reference TRBV5-4 and TRBJ2-3, the full variable domain is ETGVTQSPTHLIKTRGQQVTLRCSSQSGHNTVSWYQQALGQGPQFIFQYYREEENGRGNFPPRFSGLQFPNYSSELNVNALELDDSALYLCASSLDSADTQYFGPGTRLTVL.

The chain has TRBV9 and TRBJ2-7; tentative D call: TRBD1 (6 bases). Trimming removed 1 base from V and 7 bases from J, with 15 bases in between. Germline V CDR1 and CDR2: SGDLS, YYNGEE. The CDR3 length is 14 residues. The CDR3 DNA reads TGTGCCAGCAGCGTAACGACAGGTCCTACAGAGCAGTACTTC. It codes for CASSVTTGPTEQYF.